The entry below describes one T cell receptor beta chain. In the study's own analysis: Reference gene primer amplification yielded estimated nucleated cell counts. Method: immunoSEQ multiplex PCR; TCRdb's copy keeps in-frame clones and lacks some. V, J and clone size reflect that table, while D and trimming were determined from the DNA. The sample carries about 110,000 clones, approximately 90% recorded once. These data belong to a study of blood T cell repertoires in COVID-19. Study summary: COVID-19 samples collected from the United States, Italy and Spain covered acute and convalescent phases. T cells, B-cell-depleted T cells, or PBMCs provided the cDNA or gDNA that served as material.

This CDR3 contains 15 residues. Germline CDR1 reads SGHRS; CDR2 reads YFSETQ. Germline trimming cut 3 bases from V and 5 bases from J; bases unmatched to any gene: 7. The TCR comes from a woman in her fifties or sixties with acute or convalescent COVID-19. The sequenced sample was peripheral blood. The genes are TRBV5-1 and TRBJ2-3; 9 bases map to TRBD1. The CDR3 DNA follows: TGCGCCAGCAGCTCCCGTTTGACAGGGGGAGATACGCAGTATTTT. Protein product: CASSSRLTGGDTQYF.